These T cell receptor beta chains were read from a single sample in a study of T-cell reconstitution after alpha-beta-depleted transplantation in children. TCRdb redid the calling of the PCR reads with MiXCR, one entry per CDR3 protein. The sample lists about 580,000 distinct CDR3 sequences; 20% to 25% were seen once. This specimen was PBMCs, mostly from graft donor cells, taken 360 days after TCRalphabeta/CD19-depleted stem cell transplant. The source of these receptors is a boy less than two years old who had a stem cell transplant for acute myeloid leukemia, so the T cells may come from the graft donor. Both conserved end residues are part of each CDR3. Fields, in order: J gene, D gene, clone size, CDR3 length, V gene, CDR3 DNA, CDR3 protein. A D gene is named only where the DNA matches it firmly. Size values are once, few and many counts, or a class for expanded clones, and some rows have none.

j_gene: TRBJ2-4; d_gene: -; abundance: -; len: 15; v_gene: TRBV27; CDR3nt: TGTGCCAGCAGTCCCCTTCGAGGGATCAAAAACATTCAGTACTTC; CDR3aa: CASSPLRGIKNIQYF
j_gene: TRBJ1-2; d_gene: TRBD1; abundance: few; len: 13; v_gene: TRBV20-1; CDR3nt: TGCAGTGCTAACCCGACAGGGGCTTTAGGCTACACCTTC; CDR3aa: CSANPTGALGYTF
j_gene: TRBJ2-1; d_gene: -; abundance: -; len: 16; v_gene: TRBV12-3/TRBV12-4; CDR3nt: TGTGCCAGCAGCCCCCGCGGACCCGGGGGTTACAATGAGCAGTTCTTC; CDR3aa: CASSPRGPGGYNEQFF
j_gene: TRBJ2-1; d_gene: -; abundance: many; len: 14; v_gene: TRBV20-1; CDR3nt: TGCAGTGTTGAGCGGGACAGCTCCTACAATGAGCAGTTCTTC; CDR3aa: CSVERDSSYNEQFF
j_gene: TRBJ2-5; d_gene: -; abundance: many; len: 12; v_gene: TRBV25-1; CDR3nt: TGTGCCAGCAGGAGGGGAGCCGAGACCCAGTACTTC; CDR3aa: CASRRGAETQYF
j_gene: TRBJ2-5; d_gene: TRBD2; abundance: few; len: 11; v_gene: TRBV20-1; CDR3nt: TGCAGTGCTAGAGTAGCGGGGCCCACATACTTC; CDR3aa: CSARVAGPTYF
j_gene: TRBJ2-7; d_gene: TRBD2; abundance: -; len: 12; v_gene: TRBV29-1; CDR3nt: TGCAGCGTGAGACTAGCGGGGGGGGAGCAGTACTTC; CDR3aa: CSVRLAGGEQYF
j_gene: TRBJ2-1; d_gene: TRBD2; abundance: -; len: 15; v_gene: TRBV12-3/TRBV12-4; CDR3nt: TGTGCCAGCAGTTTAGTTAGCGGGGGGGTAAATGAGCAGTTCTTC; CDR3aa: CASSLVSGGVNEQFF
j_gene: TRBJ1-1; d_gene: TRBD1; abundance: -; len: 14; v_gene: TRBV20-1; CDR3nt: TGCAGTGCTAGTTGGGCAGGGGGGAGAACTGAAGCTTTCTTT; CDR3aa: CSASWAGGRTEAFF
j_gene: TRBJ1-5; d_gene: -; abundance: -; len: 14; v_gene: TRBV12-3/TRBV12-4; CDR3nt: TGTGCCAGCAGTTTCACGGGGCTAAATCAGCCCCAGCATTTT; CDR3aa: CASSFTGLNQPQHF
j_gene: TRBJ2-3; d_gene: -; abundance: few; len: 13; v_gene: TRBV29-1; CDR3nt: TGCAGCGTTGAAGGGCAATTCGCAGATACGCAGTATTTT; CDR3aa: CSVEGQFADTQYF
j_gene: TRBJ2-3; d_gene: TRBD2; abundance: -; len: 16; v_gene: TRBV7-2; CDR3nt: TGTGCCAGCAGCTTCATACTAGCGGGGGGCACAGATACGCAGTATTTT; CDR3aa: CASSFILAGGTDTQYF
j_gene: TRBJ2-5; d_gene: TRBD2; abundance: few; len: 15; v_gene: TRBV20-1; CDR3nt: TGCAGTGCTAGAGATCCGCGGGGGGACCAAGAGACCCAGTACTTC; CDR3aa: CSARDPRGDQETQYF
j_gene: TRBJ2-1; d_gene: -; abundance: few; len: 18; v_gene: TRBV9; CDR3nt: TGTGCCAGCAGCGTAGGTGGGGAAGCGGAACATTTCTACAATGAGCAGTTCTTC; CDR3aa: CASSVGGEAEHFYNEQFF
j_gene: TRBJ2-5; d_gene: TRBD2; abundance: many; len: 14; v_gene: TRBV20-1; CDR3nt: TGCAGTGCCATATCGACTAGCGGCCAAGAGACCCAGTACTTC; CDR3aa: CSAISTSGQETQYF
j_gene: TRBJ1-2; d_gene: -; abundance: many; len: 12; v_gene: TRBV3-1; CDR3nt: TGTGCCAGCAGCCAAGGAGACTATGGCTACACCTTC; CDR3aa: CASSQGDYGYTF
j_gene: TRBJ1-5; d_gene: -; abundance: few; len: 14; v_gene: TRBV10-3; CDR3nt: TGTGCCATCAGTGACCGGGACAGCAATCAGCCCCAGCATTTT; CDR3aa: CAISDRDSNQPQHF
j_gene: TRBJ2-5; d_gene: -; abundance: many; len: 13; v_gene: TRBV28; CDR3nt: TGTGCCAGCAGTTTCGAAGGGGAAGAGACCCAGTACTTC; CDR3aa: CASSFEGEETQYF
j_gene: TRBJ1-1; d_gene: -; abundance: -; len: 11; v_gene: TRBV20-1; CDR3nt: TGCAGTTGCTACAGGGATACTGAAGCTTTCTTT; CDR3aa: CSCYRDTEAFF
j_gene: TRBJ1-6; d_gene: TRBD1; abundance: many; len: 18; v_gene: TRBV20-1; CDR3nt: TGCAGTGCTAGACACACCTTCGGGACAGGGACCTATAATTCACCCCTCCACTTT; CDR3aa: CSARHTFGTGTYNSPLHF
j_gene: TRBJ2-4; d_gene: -; abundance: few; len: 17; v_gene: TRBV20-1; CDR3nt: TGCAGTGCTAGAGATCCTGACACATCCTTAGCCAAAAACATTCAGTACTTC; CDR3aa: CSARDPDTSLAKNIQYF
j_gene: TRBJ1-5; d_gene: -; abundance: -; len: 15; v_gene: TRBV28; CDR3nt: TGTGCCAGCAGTTTATGGGGGCGAGACAATCAGCCCCAGCATTTT; CDR3aa: CASSLWGRDNQPQHF
j_gene: TRBJ2-1; d_gene: -; abundance: few; len: 14; v_gene: TRBV20-1; CDR3nt: TGCAGTGCTAGAGGGGTTCCCTCCTACAATGAGCAGTTCTTC; CDR3aa: CSARGVPSYNEQFF
j_gene: TRBJ1-4; d_gene: -; abundance: -; len: 17; v_gene: TRBV9; CDR3nt: TGTGCCAGCAGCGTAGTACCGAGTTCCCCACGGAGCGAAAAACTGTTTTTT; CDR3aa: CASSVVPSSPRSEKLFF
j_gene: TRBJ2-7; d_gene: TRBD1; abundance: few; len: 13; v_gene: TRBV6-1; CDR3nt: TGTGCCAGCACCCCGACAGGGTTGGACGAGCAGTACTTC; CDR3aa: CASTPTGLDEQYF
j_gene: TRBJ2-3; d_gene: TRBD2; abundance: few; len: 19; v_gene: TRBV27; CDR3nt: TGTGCCAGCAGTTTCAACGGACTAGCGGGGGGGCCGGAGGCAGATACGCAGTATTTT; CDR3aa: CASSFNGLAGGPEADTQYF
j_gene: TRBJ1-1; d_gene: TRBD1; abundance: many; len: 16; v_gene: TRBV19; CDR3nt: TGTGCCAGTAGTGACCCCTCCGGGACAGTGAACACTGAAGCTTTCTTT; CDR3aa: CASSDPSGTVNTEAFF
j_gene: TRBJ2-7; d_gene: TRBD1; abundance: -; len: 17; v_gene: TRBV12-5; CDR3nt: TGTGCTAGTGGTTTGGTAAGAATTCGGGACAGGGGCTACGAGCAGTACTTC; CDR3aa: CASGLVRIRDRGYEQYF
j_gene: TRBJ1-1; d_gene: TRBD1; abundance: many; len: 16; v_gene: TRBV5-1; CDR3nt: TGCGCCAGCAGCGCCTTACCGGGACAGCAGAACACTGAAGCTTTCTTT; CDR3aa: CASSALPGQQNTEAFF
j_gene: TRBJ1-2; d_gene: -; abundance: -; len: 14; v_gene: TRBV25-1; CDR3nt: TGTGCCAGCAGTGAAGGCGGGAGGAATTACGGCTACACCTTC; CDR3aa: CASSEGGRNYGYTF
j_gene: TRBJ2-1; d_gene: -; abundance: many; len: 14; v_gene: TRBV12-3/TRBV12-4; CDR3nt: TGTGCCAGCAGTTTAGCGGGGGGGGCGAGTGAGCAGTTCTTC; CDR3aa: CASSLAGGASEQFF
j_gene: TRBJ1-2; d_gene: -; abundance: many; len: 14; v_gene: TRBV7-9; CDR3nt: TGTGCCAGCAGCGTCGGGGACCAGTGGTATGGCTACACCTTC; CDR3aa: CASSVGDQWYGYTF
j_gene: TRBJ2-1; d_gene: TRBD2; abundance: -; len: 16; v_gene: TRBV7-2; CDR3nt: TGTGCCAGCAGCTTAACCGGGACTAGAGCCCTGTTTGAGCAGTTCTTC; CDR3aa: CASSLTGTRALFEQFF
j_gene: TRBJ2-3; d_gene: -; abundance: -; len: 14; v_gene: TRBV5-1; CDR3nt: TGCGCCAGCAGCCCACGGACTAACACAGATACGCAGTATTTT; CDR3aa: CASSPRTNTDTQYF
j_gene: TRBJ1-1; d_gene: -; abundance: -; len: 13; v_gene: TRBV7-2; CDR3nt: TGTGCCAGCAGCTTAGGCCGGCTCACTGAAGCTTTCTTT; CDR3aa: CASSLGRLTEAFF
j_gene: TRBJ2-3; d_gene: TRBD1; abundance: -; len: 15; v_gene: TRBV5-1; CDR3nt: TGCGCCAGCAGCTTGGATGGGACAGAGGGGGATACGCAGTATTTT; CDR3aa: CASSLDGTEGDTQYF
j_gene: TRBJ2-1; d_gene: TRBD2; abundance: many; len: 15; v_gene: TRBV20-1; CDR3nt: TGCAGTGCTAGACGTCGGGGGGGCCTCTGGAGTGAGCAGTTCTTC; CDR3aa: CSARRRGGLWSEQFF